The 24 T cell receptor beta chains below all came from one sample that was sequenced in a study of cytomegalovirus exposure and HLA in healthy donors. Use of 60 Vbeta and 13 Jbeta primers characterized the PCR. Data came from immunoSEQ multiplex PCR; TCRdb stores just in-frame clones and leaves some out. This table holds about 130,000 clones, approximately 75% found once. Sequencing used PBMCs. The receptors derive from a young man in good health and CMV-seronegative.

The CDR3 loop is CASSPREAGGTQPQHF. CDR3 DNA: TGCGCCAGCAGCCCAAGGGAAGCGGGGGGAACTCAGCCCCAGCATTTT. The chain joins TRBV4-1 to TRBJ1-5; D is perhaps TRBD1 (5 bases). CDR3 length equals 16 residues. Germline CDR1 is MGHRA and CDR2 is YSYEKL. V lost 4 bases, J lost 6 bases, and 19 bases lay in between.

The chain recombines TRBV19 with TRBJ1-1; the D gene is possibly TRBD1 (5 bases). V was pared by 3 bases and J by 11 bases, with 13 bases between. The CDR3 is made up of 12 amino acids. Germline CDR1 reads LNHDA; CDR2 reads SQIVND (reference sequence). CDR3 protein: CASSISGSQAFF. The CDR3 bases are TGTGCCAGTAGTATTTCAGGGTCTCAGGCTTTCTTT.

This sequence joins TRBV7-8 and TRBJ2-5; tentatively, D is TRBD2 (5 bases). The CDR3 covers 15 residues. Trimming took off 1 base at V and 4 bases at J, with 13 bases between the two ends. Germline CDR1 and CDR2: SGHVS and FQNEAQ. The CDR3 reads CASSLVVGNRETQYF. CDR3 coding DNA: TGTGCCAGCAGCTTAGTAGTCGGGAATCGAGAGACCCAGTACTTC. Combining the CDR3 with reference TRBV7-8 and TRBJ2-5 gives the whole variable domain GAGVSQSPRYKVAKRGQDVALRCDPISGHVSLFWYQQALGQGPEFLTYFQNEAQLDKSGLPSDRFFAERPEGSVSTLKIQRTQQEDSAVYLCASSLVVGNRETQYFGPGTRLLVL.

The rearrangement joins TRBV19 to TRBJ1-2; 7 bases line up with TRBD1. Germline-derived CDR1 and CDR2 are LNHDA and SQIVND (reference sequence). The junction had 5 bases not matched to a gene; V was cut back by 2 bases and J by 5 bases. This CDR3 region has 14 residues. CDR3 nucleotides: TGTGCCAGTAGTATACAGGGACAGCTTTATGGCTACACCTTC. Its protein is CASSIQGQLYGYTF.

As regards this clone: The junction shows a germline mismatch at one end, possibly a read error. The chain combines TRBV6-5 with TRBJ1-2, with D hard to call. The germline V gene encodes CDR1 MNHEY and CDR2 SVGAGI. This CDR3 has 15 residues. For the CDR3, the DNA is TGTGCCATCAGTTCGGAGAATCGCCTTAACTATGGCTACACCTTC. Protein product: CAISSENRLNYGYTF.

CDR3 protein: CASRLTGDYYEQYF. In nucleotides, the CDR3 is TGTGCCAGCAGACTGACAGGGGACTACTACGAGCAGTACTTC. The V and J genes are TRBV6-5 and TRBJ2-7, with TRBD1 as a possible D gene (8 bases). CDR3 length equals 14 residues. Germline loops: CDR1 MNHEY, CDR2 SVGAGI. Trimming cost V 6 bases and J 3 bases, with 15 bases left between them.

This clone was counted only a few times. The V and J genes are TRBV4-1 and TRBJ2-2, with 8 bases that match TRBD2. Germline CDR1 is MGHRA and CDR2 is YSYEKL. With 4 bases clipped from V and 6 bases from J, the junction kept 1 base outside the gene matches. The CDR3 covers 13 residues. The CDR3 reads CASSPSGSGELFF. CDR3 nucleotides: TGCGCCAGCAGCCCTAGCGGGTCCGGGGAGCTGTTTTTT.

This chain joins TRBV4-1 and TRBJ2-1, with TRBD1 as a possible D gene (5 bases). The CDR3 contains 15 residues. V dropped 0 bases and J dropped 9 bases, with 15 bases sitting between them. The germline V gene encodes CDR1 MGHRA and CDR2 YSYEKL. CDR3: CASSQDRGQGSEQFF. For the CDR3, the DNA is TGCGCCAGCAGCCAAGATCGTGGTCAGGGAAGTGAGCAGTTCTTC.

The chain is built from TRBV28 and TRBJ1-2, with 11 bases identical to TRBD1. The V gene end was trimmed by 10 bases and the J gene end by 2 bases; junction bases not matched to a gene: 6. From germline, CDR1 is MDHEN and CDR2 SYDVKM. CDR3 length: 14 residues. CDR3 sequence reads: CATTRTGGNYGYTF. The CDR3 DNA reads TGTGCCACCACTAGGACAGGGGGCAACTATGGCTACACCTTC.

The chain recombines TRBV21-1 with TRBJ2-1; the DNA was not used to check the table's D call, TRBD2. TRBV21-1 is tagged as a pseudogene. There are 16 residues in the CDR3. The CDR3 region has the DNA TGTGCCAGCATCGGAGTGGGAGCGGAGGTATACAATGAGCAGTTCTTC. This sequence encodes CASIGVGAEVYNEQFF.

This clone occurred a few times. This rearrangement joins TRBV7-8 to TRBJ2-3, with 11 bases that match TRBD2. CDR1 SGHVS and CDR2 FQNEAQ come from the germline V gene. After removal of 5 bases from V and 8 bases from J, the junction contained 9 bases not matched to a gene. The CDR3 totals 15 residues. DNA for the CDR3: TGTGCCAGCAGCGCTTTAGCGGGGGGGGATGGTACGCAGTATTTT. As protein: CASSALAGGDGTQYF.

The chain carries TRBV5-6 and TRBJ2-1, with no clear D. V was cut by 0 bases and J by 12 bases, with 10 bases left in between. The CDR3 covers 12 residues. Germline CDR1 and CDR2: SGHDT and YYEEEE. The CDR3 DNA reads as TGTGCCAGCAGCTTGGTGGCAGGCTGGCAGTTCTTC. It yields the protein CASSLVAGWQFF.

V and J are TRBV11-2 and TRBJ1-4, with a tentative D call TRBD1 (6 bases). This CDR3 spans 16 amino acids. With 2 bases removed from V and 5 bases from J, the gap between germline ends came to 15 bases. In germline, CDR1 is SGHAT, CDR2 FQNNGV. The CDR3 spells CASSLRRQDENEKLFF. The CDR3, as DNA: TGTGCCAGCAGCTTACGAAGACAGGACGAGAATGAAAAACTGTTTTTT.

J is TRBJ1-2 and V is TRBV4-3; TRBD1 might be the D (5 bases). The V end was cut by 4 bases, the J end by 7 bases, with 19 bases between. The germline gives CDR1 LGHNA, CDR2 YSLEER. The CDR3 is 15 residues long. The CDR3 sequence: CASSLSGGQDSGYTF. CDR3 nucleotides: TGCGCCAGCAGCCTCTCCGGGGGTCAAGACAGTGGCTACACCTTC.

The chain employs TRBV21-1 and TRBJ1-5; TRBD1 is the table's D call and was not checked against the DNA. TRBV21-1 is reported as a pseudogene. The CDR3 contains 16 residues. The DNA for the CDR3 is TGTGCCAGCACTCCCGGACAGGCGTTTTTCAATCAGCCCCAGCATTTT. Translating it yields CASTPGQAFFNQPQHF.

The V call is TRBV19, the J call TRBJ2-7; 11 bases map to TRBD2. Germline CDR1 LNHDA, CDR2 SQIVND (reference sequence). This CDR3 is 16 amino acids long. V lost 4 bases to trimming and J lost 5 bases; unmatched junction nucleotides: 10. The CDR3 coding sequence is TGTGCCAGTAGTAACGGACTAGCGGGTCCCTTTCACGAGCAGTACTTC. It translates to CASSNGLAGPFHEQYF.

The chain has TRBV28 and TRBJ2-7; 11 bases fit TRBD2. J lost 3 bases, V lost 6 bases, and 10 bases had no gene match. The CDR3 is 16 amino acids. The germline CDR1 and CDR2 sequences are MDHEN and SYDVKM. CDR3 residues: CASSLGLAGGGYEQYF. The CDR3 region has the DNA TGTGCCAGCAGCCTAGGGCTAGCGGGGGGCGGCTACGAGCAGTACTTC. The whole variable domain, filled in from reference TRBV28 and TRBJ2-7, reads DVKVTQSSRYLVKRTGEKVFLECVQDMDHENMFWYRQDPGLGLRLIYFSYDVKMKEKGDIPEGYSVSREKKERFSLILESASTNQTSMYLCASSLGLAGGGYEQYFGPGTRLTVT.

The J gene is TRBJ2-2, the V gene TRBV4-3; 11 nucleotides agree with TRBD2. The CDR3 length is 18 residues. Trimming at V came to 0 bases and at J to 5 bases, leaving 8 bases not matched to a gene. Germline values: CDR1 LGHNA, CDR2 YSLEER. CDR3 region: CASSQEPLAGGRTGELFF. CDR3 bases: TGCGCCAGCAGCCAAGAACCCCTAGCGGGGGGTCGAACCGGGGAGCTGTTTTTT.

The chain is built from TRBV5-6 and TRBJ2-1; the match to TRBD2 covers 11 bases. The germline V gene has CDR1 SGHDT and CDR2 YYEEEE. The junction had 2 bases not matched to a gene; V was cut back by 0 bases and J by 3 bases. The CDR3 is 16 residues long. The CDR3 here is CASSLVLAGDYNEQFF. DNA for the CDR3: TGTGCCAGCAGCTTGGTACTAGCGGGGGACTACAATGAGCAGTTCTTC.

The chain has TRBV7-3 and TRBJ2-3, with a weak D call TRBD1 (5 bases). V lost 5 bases and J lost 4, with 19 bases in between. The V gene's germline CDR1 is SGHTA and CDR2 FQGTGA. The CDR3 consists of 16 residues. The CDR3 DNA is TGTGCCAGCAGCCAACGCGGCAGGGCTTTGCCAGATACGCAGTATTTT. This gives the protein CASSQRGRALPDTQYF.

The rearrangement uses TRBV7-2 and TRBJ1-1; possible D gene TRBD1, 6 bases. CDR1 is SGHTA and CDR2 is FQGNSA in the germline V gene. V gave up 0 bases and J gave up 4 bases, with 12 bases separating them. This CDR3 has 15 residues. The chain's CDR3 is CASSLADSPGTEAFF. Here the CDR3 DNA reads TGTGCCAGCAGCTTAGCGGACAGCCCCGGCACTGAAGCTTTCTTT.

This chain connects TRBV27 to TRBJ1-1, with 10 bases lining up with TRBD1. This CDR3 has 14 residues. Germline CDR1 MNHEY, CDR2 SMNVEV (reference sequence). V was pared by 2 bases and J by 8 bases, with 5 bases of the junction left unmatched. Here the CDR3 reads CASSLDRGLQEAFF. The CDR3 DNA sequence: TGTGCCAGCAGTTTAGACAGGGGGCTTCAGGAAGCTTTCTTT.

This clone occurred once. The chain combines TRBV10-1 with TRBJ2-5, with 9 bases that match TRBD1. The germline gives CDR1 WNHNN, CDR2 SYGVQD (reference sequence). There are 14 residues in the CDR3. Trimming removed 3 bases from V and 4 bases from J; junction bases left unmatched: 3. The CDR3 DNA sequence: TGCGCCAGCAGTGACCCGGGACAGGGAGAGACCCAGTACTTC. Translation: CASSDPGQGETQYF.

The chain links TRBV5-4 to TRBJ1-4; 7 nucleotides match TRBD1. The V segment lost 3 bases and the J segment 4 bases; nucleotides outside the gene matches: 9. Per germline, CDR1 SGHNT and CDR2 YYREEE (reference sequence). The length of the CDR3 is 16 residues. The CDR3 is CASSSRQGKGNEKLFF. Here the CDR3 DNA reads TGTGCCAGCAGCTCAAGACAGGGCAAGGGTAATGAAAAACTGTTTTTT.